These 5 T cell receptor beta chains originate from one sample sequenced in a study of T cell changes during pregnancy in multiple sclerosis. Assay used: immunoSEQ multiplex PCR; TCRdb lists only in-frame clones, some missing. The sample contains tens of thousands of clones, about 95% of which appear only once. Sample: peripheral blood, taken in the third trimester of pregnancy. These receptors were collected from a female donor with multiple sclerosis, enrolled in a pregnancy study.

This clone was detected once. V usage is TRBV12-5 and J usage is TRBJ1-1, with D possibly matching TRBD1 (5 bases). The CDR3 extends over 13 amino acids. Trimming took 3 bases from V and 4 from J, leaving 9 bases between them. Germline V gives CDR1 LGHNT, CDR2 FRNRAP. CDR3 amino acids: CASGFETATEAFF. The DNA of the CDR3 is TGTGCTAGTGGTTTCGAGACAGCCACTGAAGCTTTCTTT.

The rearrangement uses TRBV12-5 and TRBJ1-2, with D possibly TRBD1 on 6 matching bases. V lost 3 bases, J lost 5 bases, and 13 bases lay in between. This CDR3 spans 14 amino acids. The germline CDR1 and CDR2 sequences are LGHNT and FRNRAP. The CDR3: CASGLKDSPYGYTF. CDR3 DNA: TGTGCTAGTGGTTTAAAGGACAGCCCATATGGCTACACCTTC.

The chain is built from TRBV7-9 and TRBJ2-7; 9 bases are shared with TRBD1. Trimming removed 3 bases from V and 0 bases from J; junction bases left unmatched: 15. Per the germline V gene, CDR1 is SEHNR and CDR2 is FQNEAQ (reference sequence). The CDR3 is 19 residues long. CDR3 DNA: TGTGCCAGCAGCTTCGTCGACAGGGGGTACCACCCAGCCTCCTACGAGCAGTACTTC. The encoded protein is CASSFVDRGYHPASYEQYF.

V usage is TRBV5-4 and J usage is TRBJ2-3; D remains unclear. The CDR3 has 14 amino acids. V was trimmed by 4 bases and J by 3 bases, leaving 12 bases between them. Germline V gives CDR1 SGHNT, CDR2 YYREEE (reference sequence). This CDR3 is CASSQELSTDTQYF. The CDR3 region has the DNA TGTGCCAGCAGCCAGGAACTTTCAACAGATACGCAGTATTTT.

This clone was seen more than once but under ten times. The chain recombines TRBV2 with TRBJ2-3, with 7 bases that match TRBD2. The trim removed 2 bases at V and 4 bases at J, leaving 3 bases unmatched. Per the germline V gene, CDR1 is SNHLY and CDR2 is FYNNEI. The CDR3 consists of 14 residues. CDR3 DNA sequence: TGTGCCAGCAGTGAACGGGGAGGGGCAGATACGCAGTATTTT. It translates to CASSERGGADTQYF. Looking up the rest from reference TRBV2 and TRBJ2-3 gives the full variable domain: EPEVTQTPSHQVTQMGQEVILRCVPISNHLYFYWYRQILGQKVEFLVSFYNNEISEKSEIFDDQFSVERPDGSNFTLKIRSTKLEDSAMYFCASSERGGADTQYFGPGTRLTVL.